Following are 16 T cell receptor beta chains from one sample sequenced in a study of cytomegalovirus exposure and HLA in healthy donors (dated by TCRdb to about 2017). Library method: the immunoSEQ multiplex PCR assay. A mixture of 60 forward primers for TCR Vbeta segments and 13 reverse primers for TCR Jbeta segments was used in the multiplex PCR. TCRdb took over this immuneACCESS table, retaining in-frame rearrangements with V and J assigned. Such tables are incomplete; in checked studies, under half of the missing clones stem from an unresolved V gene, and the remainder is unexplained. This sample has approximately 69,000 clones in its table, and roughly four fifths of those were observed once. Jointly, the top ten make up 20% to 25% of the sample. The sample consisted of PBMCs. Receptors originate from a woman in her 30s in good health and CMV-seropositive.

V and J are TRBV19 and TRBJ1-1; 10 bases are shared with TRBD1. The CDR3 totals 14 residues. Germline CDR1 is LNHDA and CDR2 is SQIVND (reference sequence). After removal of 6 bases from V and 2 bases from J, the junction contained 3 bases not matched to a gene. DNA of the CDR3: TGTGCCAGTAGAAGGGACAGGGGAAACACTGAAGCTTTCTTT. The encoded protein is CASRRDRGNTEAFF.

V gene TRBV29-1 combines with J gene TRBJ2-5, with D unclear. This CDR3 has 11 amino acids. CDR1 and CDR2 from the germline V gene are SQVTM and ANQGSEA. With 2 bases removed from V and 4 bases from J, the gap between germline ends came to 5 bases. CDR3 in DNA: TGCAGCGTTGAAAACGGAGAGACCCAGTACTTC. Residues: CSVENGETQYF. Variable domain in full (rest from reference TRBV29-1 and TRBJ2-5): SAVISQKPSRDICQRGTSLTIQCQVDSQVTMMFWYRQQPGQSLTLIATANQGSEATYESGFVIDKFPISRPNLTFSTLTVSNMSPEDSSIYLCSVENGETQYFGPGTRLLVL.

This clone was observed a single time. The chain couples TRBV4-1 to TRBJ2-1; maybe TRBD2 (7 bases). In germline, CDR1 is MGHRA, CDR2 YSYEKL. Trimming cost V 0 bases and J 7 bases, with 19 bases left between them. This CDR3 has 17 residues. DNA for the CDR3: TGCGCCAGCAGCCAAGATAGTTGGGGGCGGGAGCGGAATGAGCAGTTCTTC. It yields the protein CASSQDSWGRERNEQFF.

V is TRBV30 and J is TRBJ2-7; D gene uncertain. CDR1 and CDR2 from the germline V gene are GTSNPN and SVGIG (reference sequence). V lost 2 bases and J 5 bases, leaving 7 bases between the germline ends. The CDR3 runs 11 residues. CDR3 region: CAWSIKNEQYF. CDR3 bases: TGTGCCTGGAGTATAAAAAACGAGCAGTACTTC.

V usage is TRBV29-1 and J usage is TRBJ2-3; D gene unclear. Germline CDR1 and CDR2: SQVTM and ANQGSEA. The V gene lost 5 bases and the J gene lost 4 bases, with 10 bases spanning the gap. The CDR3 consists of 12 residues. The CDR3 DNA reads TGCAGCGTTTTTGACTTCGCAGATACGCAGTATTTT. Translation gives CSVFDFADTQYF.

The chain uses TRBV2 and TRBJ1-1; D is uncertain. The CDR3 runs to 12 residues. The ends were cut back, 7 bases at V and 10 bases at J, with 16 bases in the middle. Germline V gene lookup returns CDR1 SNHLY and CDR2 FYNNEI. The CDR3 spells CASKESRAGAFF. In nucleotides, the CDR3 is TGTGCCAGCAAAGAAAGCCGGGCGGGAGCTTTCTTT.

The rearrangement joins TRBV9 to TRBJ1-2; D remains unclear. The V and J ends lost 4 bases and 0 bases respectively, with 4 bases between them. The CDR3 sequence is 12 residues long. The germline CDR1 and CDR2 sequences are SGDLS and YYNGEE. Written as DNA, the CDR3 is TGTGCCAGCAGCCCCTCTAACTATGGCTACACCTTC. This gives the protein CASSPSNYGYTF. Using reference TRBV9 and TRBJ1-2 for the parts outside the CDR3, the full variable domain is DSGVTQTPKHLITATGQRVTLRCSPRSGDLSVYWYQQSLDQGLQFLIQYYNGEERAKGNILERFSAQQFPDLHSELNLSSLELGDSALYFCASSPSNYGYTFGSGTRLTVV.

This clone was observed a handful of times. The chain has TRBV30 and TRBJ2-2; 10 bases line up with TRBD2. Per the germline V gene, CDR1 is GTSNPN and CDR2 is SVGIG (reference sequence). Trimming took 5 bases from V and 4 from J; bases not matched to a gene: 4. This CDR3 spans 14 amino acids. In nucleotides, the CDR3 is TGTGCCTGGGCCCGACTAGCGGGCACCGGGGAGCTGTTTTTT. Residues: CAWARLAGTGELFF.

The V and J genes are TRBV4-3 and TRBJ1-5, with 9 bases that match TRBD1. This CDR3 has 13 residues. J lost 7 bases, V lost 3 bases, and 1 base had no gene match. From germline, CDR1 is LGHNA and CDR2 YSLEER. CDR3 nucleotides: TGCGCCAGCAGCCAGGGACAGGGCCAGCCCCAGCATTTT. Translated, it gives CASSQGQGQPQHF.

This clone was seen a few times. The chain employs TRBV30 and TRBJ1-2, with 8 bases lining up with TRBD1. CDR3 length: 14 amino acids. J was trimmed by 6 bases and V by 3 bases; bases with no gene match: 9. CDR1 is GTSNPN and CDR2 is SVGIG in the germline V gene (reference sequence). The CDR3 region is CAWRRGTGRHGYTF. DNA for the CDR3: TGTGCCTGGAGGAGAGGGACAGGCAGGCATGGCTACACCTTC.

The V call is TRBV6-5, the J call TRBJ2-1, with TRBD2 as a possible D gene (6 bases). Germline V gene data show CDR1 as MNHEY and CDR2 as SVGAGI. V gave up 7 bases and J gave up 7 bases, with 14 bases separating them. The CDR3 spans 13 residues. The CDR3 bases are TGTGCCAGCAAAGGGCTAGCGTCAAATGAGCAGTTCTTC. The encoded protein is CASKGLASNEQFF.

This clone was recorded once. The chain joins TRBV7-2 to TRBJ2-2; no clear D gene. CDR3 size: 11 residues. The germline V gene encodes CDR1 SGHTA and CDR2 FQGNSA. V was cut by 3 bases and J by 6 bases, with 2 bases left in between. In DNA form, the CDR3 reads TGTGCCAGCAGCTTCGCCGGGGAGCTGTTTTTT. Protein: CASSFAGELFF.

The V gene is TRBV7-2, the J gene TRBJ2-7, with 11 bases matching TRBD2. There are 15 residues in the CDR3. CDR1 is SGHTA and CDR2 is FQGNSA in the germline V gene. V trimming: 0 bases; J trimming: 3 bases; junction bases outside the gene matches: 1. CDR3 amino acids: CASSLAGTSGYEQYF. CDR3 nucleotides: TGTGCCAGCAGCTTAGCCGGGACTAGCGGCTACGAGCAGTACTTC.

V usage is TRBV4-3 and J usage is TRBJ2-3; 8 nucleotides match TRBD2. Germline V gives CDR1 LGHNA, CDR2 YSLEER. The CDR3 runs to 13 residues. V was clipped by 4 bases and J by 6 bases; unmatched bases: 3. CDR3 coding DNA: TGCGCCAGCAGCCGGACTAGCAGCGATACGCAGTATTTT. As protein: CASSRTSSDTQYF.

The rearrangement joins TRBV7-2 to TRBJ2-7; D remains ambiguous. Germline loops: CDR1 SGHTA, CDR2 FQGNSA. The CDR3 covers 13 residues. With 0 bases removed from V and 6 bases from J, the gap between germline ends came to 9 bases. The CDR3 sequence: CASSLAGVSEQYF. The CDR3 DNA sequence: TGTGCCAGCAGCTTAGCAGGAGTCTCCGAGCAGTACTTC.

The table lists this clone with a count of one. The chain has TRBV9 and TRBJ2-5; 9 positions match TRBD2. V lost 3 bases and J lost 4; bases outside the gene matches: 1. Per germline, CDR1 SGDLS and CDR2 YYNGEE. The CDR3 sequence is 13 residues long. The CDR3 nucleotides are TGTGCCAGCAGCGGGACTAGCGTAGAGACCCAGTACTTC. This sequence encodes CASSGTSVETQYF.